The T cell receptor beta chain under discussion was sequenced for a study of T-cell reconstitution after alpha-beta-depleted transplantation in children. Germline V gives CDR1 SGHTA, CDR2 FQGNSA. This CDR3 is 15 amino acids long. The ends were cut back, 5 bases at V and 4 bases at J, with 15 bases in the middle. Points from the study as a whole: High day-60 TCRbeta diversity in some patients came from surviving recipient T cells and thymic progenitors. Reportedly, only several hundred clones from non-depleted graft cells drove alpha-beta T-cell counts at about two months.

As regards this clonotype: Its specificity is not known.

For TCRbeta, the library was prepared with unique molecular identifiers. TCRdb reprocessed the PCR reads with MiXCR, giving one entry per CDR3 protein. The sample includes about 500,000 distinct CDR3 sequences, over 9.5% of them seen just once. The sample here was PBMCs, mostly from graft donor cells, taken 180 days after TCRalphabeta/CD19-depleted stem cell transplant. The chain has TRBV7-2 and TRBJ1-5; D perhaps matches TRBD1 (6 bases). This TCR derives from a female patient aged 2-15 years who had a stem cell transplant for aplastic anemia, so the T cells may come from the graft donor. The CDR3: CASSTRQEVNQPQHF. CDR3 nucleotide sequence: TGTGCCAGCAGCACCAGACAGGAAGTTAATCAGCCCCAGCATTTT. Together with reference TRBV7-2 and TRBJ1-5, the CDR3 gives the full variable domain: GAGVSQSPSNKVTEKGKDVELRCDPISGHTALYWYRQSLGQGLEFLIYFQGNSAPDKSGLPSDRFSAERTGGSVSTLTIQRTQQEDSAVYLCASSTRQEVNQPQHFGDGTRLSIL.